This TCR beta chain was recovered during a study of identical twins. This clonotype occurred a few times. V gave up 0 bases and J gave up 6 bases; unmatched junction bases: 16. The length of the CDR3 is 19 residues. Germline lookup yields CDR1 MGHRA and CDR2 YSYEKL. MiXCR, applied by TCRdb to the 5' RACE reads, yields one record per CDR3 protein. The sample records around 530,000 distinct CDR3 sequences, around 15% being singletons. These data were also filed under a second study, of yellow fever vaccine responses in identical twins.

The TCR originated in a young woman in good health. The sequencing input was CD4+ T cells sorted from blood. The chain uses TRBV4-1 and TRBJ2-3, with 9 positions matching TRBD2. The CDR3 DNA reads TGCGCCAGCAGCCAAGAGTGGGGCCTAGCGGGAATGGGTGGGGATACGCAGTATTTT. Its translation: CASSQEWGLAGMGGDTQYF.